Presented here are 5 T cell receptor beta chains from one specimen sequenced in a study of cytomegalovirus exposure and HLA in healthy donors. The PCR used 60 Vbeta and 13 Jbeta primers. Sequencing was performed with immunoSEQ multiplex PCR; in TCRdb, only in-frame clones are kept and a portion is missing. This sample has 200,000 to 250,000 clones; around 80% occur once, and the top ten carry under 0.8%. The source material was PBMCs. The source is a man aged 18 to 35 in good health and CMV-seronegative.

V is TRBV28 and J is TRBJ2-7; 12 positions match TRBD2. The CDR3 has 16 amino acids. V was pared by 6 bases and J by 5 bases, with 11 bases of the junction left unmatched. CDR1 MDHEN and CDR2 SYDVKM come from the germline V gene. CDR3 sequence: CASSYLAGGPRNEQYF. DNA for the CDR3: TGTGCCAGCAGCTACCTAGCGGGAGGGCCTAGGAACGAGCAGTACTTC.

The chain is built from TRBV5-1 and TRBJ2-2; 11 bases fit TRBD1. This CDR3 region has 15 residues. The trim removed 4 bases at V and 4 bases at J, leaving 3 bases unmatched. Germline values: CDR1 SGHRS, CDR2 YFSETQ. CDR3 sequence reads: CASSVGQGATGELFF. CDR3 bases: TGCGCCAGCAGCGTAGGACAGGGGGCCACCGGGGAGCTGTTTTTT. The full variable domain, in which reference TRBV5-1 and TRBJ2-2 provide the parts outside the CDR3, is KAGVTQTPRYLIKTRGQQVTLSCSPISGHRSVSWYQQTPGQGLQFLFEYFSETQRNKGNFPGRFSGRQFSNSRSEMNVSTLELGDSALYLCASSVGQGATGELFFGEGSRLTVL.

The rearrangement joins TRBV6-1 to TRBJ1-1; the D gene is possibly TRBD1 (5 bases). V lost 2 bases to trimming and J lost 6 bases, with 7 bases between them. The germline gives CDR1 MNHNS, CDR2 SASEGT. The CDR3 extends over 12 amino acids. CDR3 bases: TGTGCCAGCAGTGAACAGGGTCCTGAAGCTTTCTTT. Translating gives CASSEQGPEAFF.

The CDR3 sequence: CASGFGDNYEQYF. As DNA, the CDR3 is TGTGCCAGCGGATTCGGGGACAACTACGAGCAGTACTTC. The chain recombines TRBV2 with TRBJ2-7; D might be TRBD1 (6 bases). V lost 8 bases and J lost 3, with 14 bases in between. Germline V CDR1 and CDR2: SNHLY, FYNNEI. The CDR3 runs to 13 residues. Complete variable domain (other parts from reference TRBV2 and TRBJ2-7): EPEVTQTPSHQVTQMGQEVILRCVPISNHLYFYWYRQILGQKVEFLVSFYNNEISEKSEIFDDQFSVERPDGSNFTLKIRSTKLEDSAMYFCASGFGDNYEQYFGPGTRLTVT.

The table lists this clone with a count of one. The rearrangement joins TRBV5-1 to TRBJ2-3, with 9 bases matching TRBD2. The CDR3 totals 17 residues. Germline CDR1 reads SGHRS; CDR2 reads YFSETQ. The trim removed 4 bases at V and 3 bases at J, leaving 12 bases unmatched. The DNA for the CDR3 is TGCGCCAGCAGCCATGGAGGAACAGCGGGAGGAACAGATACGCAGTATTTT. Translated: CASSHGGTAGGTDTQYF.